These T cell receptor beta chains were read from a single sample in a study of beta chain features in type 1 diabetes. Profiled with immunoSEQ multiplex PCR; TCRdb holds only in-frame clones, not every one. The table shows 400,000 or so clones, with roughly a tenth occurring only once. The material sequenced was central memory CD4+ T cells from blood. The receptors shown here come from a man younger than 40 with type 1 diabetes. The CDR3 runs from the conserved cysteine through the conserved F or W. The D gene is left open where the match is weak. The listing skips clone size in some rows; elsewhere it reads once, few, many or a size class.

CASSVTVGYTF TGTGCCAGCAGTGTGACAGTTGGCTACACCTTC TRBJ1-2 few - TRBV2
CASSLGSQSETQYF TGTGCCAGCAGCTTAGGGTCACAGTCAGAGACCCAGTACTTC TRBJ2-5 few - TRBV11-3
CASSSTGLSEAFF TGTGCTAGCAGCTCGACAGGGTTATCAGAAGCTTTCTTT TRBJ1-1 - TRBD1 TRBV7-7
CASSWQGLNNEKLFF TGTGCCAGCAGTTGGCAGGGGCTAAATAATGAAAAACTGTTTTTT TRBJ1-4 many - TRBV27
CASSDGQGSYNEQFF TGTGCCAGCAGTGATGGACAGGGTTCCTACAATGAGCAGTTCTTC TRBJ2-1 - TRBD1 TRBV5-4
CASRLGSAASYGYTF TGTGCCAGCAGGTTGGGGTCGGCAGCAAGCTATGGCTACACCTTC TRBJ1-2 few - TRBV6-1
CASSEIAGYNEQFF TGTGCCAGCAGTGAAATAGCGGGCTACAATGAGCAGTTCTTC TRBJ2-1 many TRBD2 TRBV2
CASSEWGVQGTISVLTF TGCGCCAGCAGTGAGTGGGGGGTGCAGGGTACGATTAGCGTCCTGACTTTC TRBJ2-6 few - TRBV10-2
CASSEGTSWEQFF TGTGCCAGCAGTGAAGGGACTAGCTGGGAGCAGTTCTTC TRBJ2-1 - TRBD2 TRBV6-1
CASSPNPRGDYGYTF TGTGCCAGCTCACCCAACCCACGGGGAGACTATGGCTACACCTTC TRBJ1-2 - - TRBV18
CAIDSAGGNQPQHF TGTGCCATCGACAGCGCAGGGGGCAATCAGCCCCAGCATTTT TRBJ1-5 many - TRBV10-3
CASSGRGQGGETQYF TGTGCCAGCAGTGGTCGGGGACAGGGCGGGGAGACCCAGTACTTC TRBJ2-5 - TRBD1 TRBV6-1
CSVVVQGGDYGYTF TGCAGCGTTGTGGTGCAGGGCGGAGACTATGGCTACACCTTC TRBJ1-2 many - TRBV29-1
CASSFYKPGDEQYF TGTGCCAGCAGCTTTTACAAGCCTGGTGACGAGCAGTACTTC TRBJ2-7 - - TRBV7-8
CASSLKQVNQPQHF TGTGCCAGCAGTTTAAAACAGGTTAATCAGCCCCAGCATTTT TRBJ1-5 - - TRBV28
CASSLAGGSYEQYF TGTGCCAGCAGCTTAGCGGGCGGCTCCTACGAGCAGTACTTC TRBJ2-7 few - TRBV11-2
CASSQLTGSRHEQFF TGTGCCAGCAGCCAACTCACGGGGAGTCGGCATGAGCAGTTCTTC TRBJ2-1 few - TRBV27
CASRGTGETQYF TGTGCCAGCAGGGGGACAGGAGAGACCCAGTACTTC TRBJ2-5 - TRBD1 TRBV7-2
CASSHHEGRTGNTIYF TGTGCCAGCAGCCACCACGAGGGACGGACTGGAAACACCATATATTTT TRBJ1-3 - - TRBV7-9
CSVGRGSVGNEQFF TGCAGCGTTGGACGGGGTAGTGTAGGCAATGAGCAGTTCTTC TRBJ2-1 - - TRBV29-1
CASSISDEQFF TGTGCCAGCAGTATAAGCGATGAGCAGTTCTTC TRBJ2-1 few - TRBV6-5
CASSKGRVDEKLFF TGTGCCAGCAGTAAGGGACGGGTGGATGAAAAACTGTTTTTT TRBJ1-4 few - TRBV6-5
CASKGTYYEQYF TGTGCCAGCAAAGGGACGTACTACGAGCAGTACTTC TRBJ2-7 - - TRBV6-5
CASSRQGYEQYF TGTGCCAGTAGCCGACAGGGCTACGAGCAGTACTTC TRBJ2-7 - TRBD1 TRBV19
CASRGLAREETQYF TGTGCCAGCAGGGGACTAGCGAGAGAAGAGACCCAGTACTTC TRBJ2-5 few TRBD2 TRBV28
CSAGTGSPGIQYF TGCAGCGCGGGGACAGGGAGTCCCGGCATTCAGTACTTC TRBJ2-4 - TRBD1 TRBV29-1
CASSPGTDSNQPQHF TGTGCCAGCTCACCAGGGACAGATAGCAATCAGCCCCAGCATTTT TRBJ1-5 few TRBD1 TRBV18
CASSREKRTEAFF TGTGCCAGCAGTAGGGAGAAGCGCACTGAAGCTTTCTTT TRBJ1-1 - - TRBV6-6
CASSTPGQGEGETQYF TGTGCCAGCAGCACCCCGGGACAGGGGGAGGGAGAGACCCAGTACTTC TRBJ2-5 few TRBD1 TRBV28
CASSLKEKLFF TGTGCCAGCAGTTTAAAAGAAAAACTGTTTTTT TRBJ1-4 few - TRBV28
CASSLFGENYGYTF TGTGCCAGCAGCTTGTTCGGAGAGAACTATGGCTACACCTTC TRBJ1-2 - - TRBV5-6
CSVSGGEGQPQHF TGCAGCGTGTCAGGGGGCGAAGGGCAGCCCCAGCATTTT TRBJ1-5 - TRBD1 TRBV29-1
CASSDQGVDTQYF TGTGCCAGCAGTGATCAGGGGGTGGATACGCAGTATTTT TRBJ2-3 - TRBD1 TRBV6-4
CASSAGTSGLSDTQYF TGTGCCAGCAGCGCTGGGACTAGCGGATTATCAGATACGCAGTATTTT TRBJ2-3 few TRBD2 TRBV11-2
CASSSETSLGSYEQYF TGTGCCAGCAGCTCAGAAACTAGCTTAGGGTCCTACGAGCAGTACTTC TRBJ2-7 - - TRBV11-3
CASSPRHRSDEQFF TGTGCCAGCAGCCCACGCCACCGTAGCGATGAGCAGTTCTTC TRBJ2-1 many - TRBV7-2
CASSLRQGAGANVLTF TGTGCCAGCAGTTTACGCCAGGGAGCTGGGGCCAACGTCCTGACTTTC TRBJ2-6 - - TRBV27
CASSPQTDTPQHF TGTGCCAGCAGCCCGCAGACCGATACGCCCCAGCATTTT TRBJ1-5 few - TRBV11-2
CASKRTGNTEAFF TGTGCCAGCAAAAGGACAGGGAACACTGAAGCTTTCTTT TRBJ1-1 - TRBD1 TRBV6-4
CASSLAGTGGYYNEQFF TGTGCCAGCAGCTTAGCAGGGACAGGGGGCTATTACAATGAGCAGTTCTTC TRBJ2-1 few TRBD1 TRBV7-3
CASSLGGFSQPQHF TGTGCCAGCAGCTTAGGGGGATTCTCTCAGCCCCAGCATTTT TRBJ1-5 - - TRBV7-2
CASSQDRSGLFF TGCGCCAGCAGCCAAGATCGCAGCGGACTGTTCTTC TRBJ2-1 many - TRBV4-3
CASRAGGGNSYEQYF TGTGCCAGCAGAGCCGGAGGGGGGAACTCCTACGAGCAGTACTTC TRBJ2-7 few - TRBV9
CASNRIGRRGEQYF TGTGCCAGCAACCGGATCGGAAGGCGCGGCGAGCAGTACTTC TRBJ2-7 - - TRBV6-6
CASSLGMSAQFF TGTGCCAGCAGCTTGGGTATGTCCGCGCAGTTCTTC TRBJ2-1 few - TRBV11-2
CASSPSRSGNEQFF TGTGCCAGCAGCCCCTCCCGGAGTGGGAATGAGCAGTTCTTC TRBJ2-1 - - TRBV7-9
CASSHLAGGPSNEQFF TGCGCCAGCAGCCACCTAGCGGGAGGGCCGAGTAATGAGCAGTTCTTC TRBJ2-1 few TRBD2 TRBV4-3
CASPDSSEAFF TGCGCCAGCCCGGACTCTTCTGAAGCTTTCTTT TRBJ1-1 few - TRBV10-1
CSPAPGYEQYF TGCAGTCCTGCTCCCGGGTACGAGCAGTACTTC TRBJ2-7 few - TRBV20-1
CASSEGTSGRGEQYF TGCGCCAGCAGCGAGGGGACTAGCGGGAGAGGCGAGCAGTACTTC TRBJ2-7 few TRBD2 TRBV5-1
CASSLAQDGYTF TGTGCCAGCAGCTTAGCGCAGGATGGCTACACCTTC TRBJ1-2 - - TRBV7-8
CASSFYNEQFF TGTGCCAGCAGCTTCTACAATGAGCAGTTCTTC TRBJ2-1 many - TRBV5-6
CASSRTGNQPQHF TGTGCCAGCAGTCGGACAGGGAATCAGCCCCAGCATTTT TRBJ1-5 few TRBD1 TRBV6-1
CASSLDSQGAVTEAFF TGTGCCAGCAGCTTGGACTCTCAGGGGGCGGTCACTGAAGCTTTCTTT TRBJ1-1 few TRBD1 TRBV7-8
CACTKSGTSGPRGTDTQYF TGTGCCTGTACAAAATCCGGGACTAGCGGGCCCCGGGGCACAGATACGCAGTATTTT TRBJ2-3 many TRBD2 TRBV30
CSAFLWNEQFF TGCAGTGCTTTCCTGTGGAATGAGCAGTTCTTC TRBJ2-1 many - TRBV20-1
CASSQDIGRRGANVLTF TGCGCCAGCAGCCAAGATATTGGGAGGAGAGGGGCCAACGTCCTGACTTTC TRBJ2-6 few - TRBV4-1
CASSEPGADTQYF TGTGCCAGCAGTGAACCGGGCGCAGATACGCAGTATTTT TRBJ2-3 - - TRBV25-1
CASSLGRASGYEQYF TGTGCCAGCAGTTTAGGTAGGGCTAGCGGCTACGAGCAGTACTTC TRBJ2-7 few TRBD2 TRBV7-9